The clone carrying this TCR beta chain has ten or more counts. Its matching antigen is unknown. Unique molecular identifiers were built into the TCRbeta library. Using its own MiXCR run on the PCR reads, TCRdb lists one record per CDR3 protein. The repertoire holds 73,000 or so distinct CDR3 sequences, with 4% to 5% as singletons. The sample is drawn from a study of T-cell reconstitution after alpha-beta-depleted transplantation in children. Study-wide results and limits: Two months or so post-transplant, alpha-beta T cells reportedly derived from several hundred expanded graft clones. A year had passed since transplant, and T-cell counts and diversity by then came mostly from newly produced T cells.

This specimen was PBMCs, mostly from graft donor cells, taken 180 days after TCRalphabeta/CD19-depleted stem cell transplant. The sequence was obtained from a boy in the first two years of life who had a stem cell transplant for acute myeloid leukemia, so the T cells may come from the graft donor.

CDR3 DNA sequence: TGCGCCAGCAGCCAAGTTGGAGGAGTTGGAAACACCATATATTTT. Amino acid sequence: CASSQVGGVGNTIYF. The J gene is TRBJ1-3, the V gene TRBV4-3, with unresolved D. Deletions cut 1 base from V and 3 bases from J, with 10 bases between. CDR3 length equals 15 residues. Germline V gene data show CDR1 as LGHNA and CDR2 as YSLEER.